One TCR beta chain is described in this entry. Germline CDR1 is MNHNS and CDR2 is SASEGT. V dropped 11 bases and J dropped 0 bases, with 17 bases sitting between them. This CDR3 contains 15 residues. These data are taken from a study of OX40 agonist ivuxolimab in advanced cancers. At the level of the study: Prior checkpoint blockade (anti-PD-1, anti-PD-L1 or anti-CTLA-4) was permitted; roughly 40% had it. Partial responses occurred in three patients (one hepatocellular carcinoma, two cutaneous melanoma).

The method was immunoSEQ multiplex PCR; TCRdb's version includes in-frame clones alone and lacks a portion of them. The table has about 64,000 clones, about 87% seen once. Sequenced material: CD4+ or CD8+ T cells sorted from blood, taken in a trial of the OX40 agonist ivuxolimab. The V call is TRBV6-1, the J call TRBJ1-3, with unresolved D. The sequence derives from an adult with an advanced solid tumor such as melanoma, head and neck, liver or kidney cancer. The CDR3 spells CASRSGRNSGNTIYF. The DNA of the CDR3 is TGTGCCTCCCGATCCGGACGGAACTCTGGAAACACCATATATTTT.